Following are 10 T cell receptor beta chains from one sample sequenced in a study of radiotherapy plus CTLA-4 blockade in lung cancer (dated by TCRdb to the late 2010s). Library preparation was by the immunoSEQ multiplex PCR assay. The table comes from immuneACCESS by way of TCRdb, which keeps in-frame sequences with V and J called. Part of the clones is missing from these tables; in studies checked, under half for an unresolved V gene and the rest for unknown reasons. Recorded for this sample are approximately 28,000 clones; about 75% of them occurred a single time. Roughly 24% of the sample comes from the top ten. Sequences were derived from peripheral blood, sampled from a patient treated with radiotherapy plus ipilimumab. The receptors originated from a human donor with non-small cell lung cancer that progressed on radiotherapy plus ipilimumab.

The CDR3 sequence: CASSVRIYGYTF. The CDR3 DNA is TGTGCCAGCAGCGTAAGGATCTATGGCTACACCTTC. The rearrangement joins TRBV28 to TRBJ1-2; D call uncertain. CDR3 size: 12 residues. Trimming stripped 6 bases from V and 4 bases from J, with 9 bases between. Germline V gene sequence: CDR1 MDHEN, CDR2 SYDVKM.

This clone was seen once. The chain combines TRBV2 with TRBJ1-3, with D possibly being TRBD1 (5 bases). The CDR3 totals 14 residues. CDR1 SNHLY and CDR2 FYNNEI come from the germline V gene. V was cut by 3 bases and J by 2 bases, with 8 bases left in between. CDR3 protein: CASSDEGTGNTIYF. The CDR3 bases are TGTGCCAGCAGTGATGAGGGGACTGGAAACACCATATATTTT.

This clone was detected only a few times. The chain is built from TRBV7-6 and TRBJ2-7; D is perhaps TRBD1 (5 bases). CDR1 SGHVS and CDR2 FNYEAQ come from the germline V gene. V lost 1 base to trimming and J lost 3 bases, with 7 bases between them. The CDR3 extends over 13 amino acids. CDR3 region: CASSLEGDYEQYF. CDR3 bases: TGTGCCAGCAGCTTAGAAGGGGACTACGAGCAGTACTTC.

The CDR3: CSARPGHEQYF. CDR3 nucleotides: TGCAGTGCTAGACCAGGACACGAGCAGTACTTC. The rearrangement uses TRBV20-1 and TRBJ2-7, with D uncertain. CDR1 DFQATT and CDR2 SNEGSKA come from the germline V gene (reference sequence). This CDR3 spans 11 amino acids. V was shortened by 2 bases and J by 5 bases, with 7 bases between the two germline ends.

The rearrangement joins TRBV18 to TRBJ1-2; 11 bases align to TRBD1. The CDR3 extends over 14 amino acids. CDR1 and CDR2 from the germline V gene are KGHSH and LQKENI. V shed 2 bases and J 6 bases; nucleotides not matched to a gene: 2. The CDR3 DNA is TGTGCCAGCTCACCATGGACAGGGGGCAATGGCTACACCTTC. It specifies CASSPWTGGNGYTF.

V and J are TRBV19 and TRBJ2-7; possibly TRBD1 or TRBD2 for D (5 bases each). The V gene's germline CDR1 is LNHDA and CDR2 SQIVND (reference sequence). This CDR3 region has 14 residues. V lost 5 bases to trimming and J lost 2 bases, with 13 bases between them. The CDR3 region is CASSPGAITYEQYF. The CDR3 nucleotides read TGTGCCAGTAGTCCCGGGGCAATCACCTACGAGCAGTACTTC.

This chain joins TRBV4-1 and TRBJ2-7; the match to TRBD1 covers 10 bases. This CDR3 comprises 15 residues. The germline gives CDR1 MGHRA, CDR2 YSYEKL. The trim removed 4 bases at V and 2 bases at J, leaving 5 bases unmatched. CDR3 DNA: TGCGCCAGCAGCCTCTACGGGACAGGGGCCTACGAGCAGTACTTC. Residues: CASSLYGTGAYEQYF.

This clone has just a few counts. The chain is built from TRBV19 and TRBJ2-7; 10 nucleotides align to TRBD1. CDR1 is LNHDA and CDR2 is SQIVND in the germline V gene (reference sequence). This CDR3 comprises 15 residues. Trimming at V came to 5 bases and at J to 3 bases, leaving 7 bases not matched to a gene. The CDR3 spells CASSPMTGGGYEQYF. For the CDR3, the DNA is TGTGCCAGTAGTCCAATGACAGGGGGCGGCTACGAGCAGTACTTC.

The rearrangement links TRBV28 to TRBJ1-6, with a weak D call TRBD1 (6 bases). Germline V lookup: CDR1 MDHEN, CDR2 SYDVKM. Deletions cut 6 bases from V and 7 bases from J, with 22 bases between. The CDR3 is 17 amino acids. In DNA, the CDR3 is TGTGCCAGCAGACTTACACAGGGTATAGCGGTGAATTCACCCCTCCACTTT. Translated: CASRLTQGIAVNSPLHF.

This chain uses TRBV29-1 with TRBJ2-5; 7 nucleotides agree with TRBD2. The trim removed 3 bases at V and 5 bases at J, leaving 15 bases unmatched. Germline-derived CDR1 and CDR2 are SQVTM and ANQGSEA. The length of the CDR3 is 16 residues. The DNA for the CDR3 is TGCAGCGTTGAGCCCCCTGGGGGGGTCCGAGGGGAGACCCAGTACTTC. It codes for CSVEPPGGVRGETQYF.